This T cell receptor (beta chain) stems from a study of blood T cell repertoires in COVID-19. The overall study: Collection of acute and convalescent COVID-19 samples took place in the United States, Italy and Spain.

Sequencing was performed with immunoSEQ multiplex PCR; in TCRdb, only in-frame clones are kept and a portion is missing. The profile covers around 250,000 clones, with about 82% appearing a single time and more than 2% taken by the ten largest. Germline CDR1 is SGHTA and CDR2 is FQGNSA. The CDR3 runs to 13 residues. Deletions cut 6 bases from V and 4 bases from J, with 11 bases between. Recruitment covered under 25 US areas and drew participants whose ages spanned roughly 18 to 90 years. Among Cohort 3 donors, those recovered had two negative PCRs, clearance, or symptom resolution. V is TRBV7-2 and J is TRBJ2-3; D remains ambiguous. The receptor was isolated from a woman between 50 and 59 years old who had recovered from COVID-19. Sequences were obtained from PBMCs or T cells enriched from blood (not recorded which). CDR3 sequence: CASSSGLPDTQYF. For the CDR3, the DNA is TGTGCCAGCAGTTCCGGGTTACCAGATACGCAGTATTTT.